The clone carrying this T cell receptor beta chain was observed many times. Its antigen is not identified. The sample is drawn from a study of T-cell reconstitution after alpha-beta-depleted transplantation in children. General observations from the study: Some patients' high day-60 TCRbeta diversity was traced to surviving recipient T cells and thymic progenitors. Most T-cell counts and diversity one year after the transplant came from T cells that were newly produced. Reportedly, roughly two months post-transplant, alpha-beta T cells arose from several hundred expanded graft clones.

Between the trimmed V and J ends, which lost 6 bases and 6 bases, there was a span of 6 bases. Per germline, CDR1 SNHLY and CDR2 FYNNEI. This CDR3 is 11 amino acids long. The TCRbeta library incorporated unique molecular identifiers. TCRdb re-analysed the PCR reads in MiXCR, keeping a single row per CDR3 protein. The profile covers about 300,000 distinct CDR3 sequences, with nearly 8% appearing a single time and 9.1% taken by the ten largest. V usage is TRBV2 and J usage is TRBJ2-4; D is undetermined. This clonotype originated in a female patient aged 2-9 years who had a stem cell transplant for Fanconi anemia, so the T cells may come from the graft donor. The sample here was peripheral blood, taken 360 days after TCRalphabeta/CD19-depleted stem cell transplant. The CDR3: CASRGPNIQYF. CDR3 DNA sequence: TGTGCCAGCAGAGGGCCAAACATTCAGTACTTC.